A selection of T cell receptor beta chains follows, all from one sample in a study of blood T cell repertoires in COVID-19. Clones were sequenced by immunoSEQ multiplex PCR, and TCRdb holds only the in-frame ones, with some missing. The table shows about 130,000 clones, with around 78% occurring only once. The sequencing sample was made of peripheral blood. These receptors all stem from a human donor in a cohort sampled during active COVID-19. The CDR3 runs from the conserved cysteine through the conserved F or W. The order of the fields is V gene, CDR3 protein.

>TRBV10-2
CASRERQGPYEQYF
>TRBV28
CASSPLGRSSYEQYF
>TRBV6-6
CASSYSYRAGNQPQHF
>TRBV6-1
CASSEGGEKLFF
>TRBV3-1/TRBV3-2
CASSQESPGVLYNEQFF
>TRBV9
CASSVGGGTPTNEKLFF
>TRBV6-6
CASSSSQGKYSPLHF
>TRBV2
CATGTVSYEQYF
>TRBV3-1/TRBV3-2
CASSQGFAVVGELFF
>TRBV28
CASSSSNLPVF
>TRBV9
CASSGLDSIGYTF
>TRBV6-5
CASSYGGNGYTF
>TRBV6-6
CASRAQGTGEAFF
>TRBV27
CASSLYRESTGELFF
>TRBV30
CAWRRRGEKLFF
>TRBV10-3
CASGQGNYGYTF
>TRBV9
CASRQGAGDTEAFF
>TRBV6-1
CASSEMVGQGQPQHF
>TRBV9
CASSVGDRHPGNTIYF
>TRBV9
CASSDGLTANTEAFF
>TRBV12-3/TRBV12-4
CASSTPGGNEQFF
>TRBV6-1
CASSEQDNYGYTF
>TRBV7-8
CASSSGQGVSPLHF
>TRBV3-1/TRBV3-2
CASSQLQGDGYTF
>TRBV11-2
CASSSRRTGPNTEAFF
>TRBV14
CASSQGTRYGYTF
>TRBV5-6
CASSLEGSGVGETQYF
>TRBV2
CATQIDRGPQETQYF
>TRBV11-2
CASSLMGLGVAGELFF
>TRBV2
CASSYVGQPNTEAFF
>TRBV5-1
CASRLTGDAGELFF
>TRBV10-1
CASSRTGRLNTEAFF
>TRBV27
CASRSRGYTEAFF
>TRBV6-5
CASSYSRRQGGEQYF
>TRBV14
CASSPAGYGYTF
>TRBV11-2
CASSHPVLDTQYF
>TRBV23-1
CASSQVDRIEAFF
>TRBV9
CASSPSYRAYNQPQHF
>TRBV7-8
CASSHNLAGGGEQYF
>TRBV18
CASSPGGTGTQPQHF
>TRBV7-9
CASSLRDRDQETQYF
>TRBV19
CASSIRAGARETQYF
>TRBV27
CASSLMGQGVYEQYF
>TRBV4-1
CASSQWQRETQYF
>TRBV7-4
CASSGRRGWDRSYEQYF